The entry that follows covers one T cell receptor (beta chain) sequence. Its antigen remains unidentified. Germline V CDR1 and CDR2: MNHNS, SASEGT. The CDR3 covers 14 residues. V shed 5 bases and J 1 base; nucleotides not matched to a gene: 1. Libraries were prepared by immunoSEQ multiplex PCR; TCRdb keeps only in-frame clonotypes and omits some of them. The data hold some 73,000 clones, with over 65% observed a single time. This entry comes from a study of radiotherapy plus CTLA-4 blockade in lung cancer. Across the study: Around 18% of enrolled patients responded objectively, and roughly 31% had disease control.

Those patients who had chemo-refractory metastatic non-small-cell lung cancer were given focal radiation along with CTLA-4 blockade through ipilimumab. General study findings and limits: Expansion of tumor-derived TCR clones was observed in blood after radiotherapy plus ipilimumab. Response was reportedly best predicted by early blood T cell clone dynamics, with interferon-beta.

This chain links TRBV6-1 with TRBJ2-3; 9 bases match TRBD2. The input for sequencing was peripheral blood, taken from a patient treated with radiotherapy plus ipilimumab. The TCR originated in a human donor with non-small cell lung cancer whose response to radiotherapy plus ipilimumab could not be evaluated. Written as DNA, the CDR3 is TGTGCCAGCAGTAGGACTAGCGGCACAGATACGCAGTATTTT. Translating it yields CASSRTSGTDTQYF.